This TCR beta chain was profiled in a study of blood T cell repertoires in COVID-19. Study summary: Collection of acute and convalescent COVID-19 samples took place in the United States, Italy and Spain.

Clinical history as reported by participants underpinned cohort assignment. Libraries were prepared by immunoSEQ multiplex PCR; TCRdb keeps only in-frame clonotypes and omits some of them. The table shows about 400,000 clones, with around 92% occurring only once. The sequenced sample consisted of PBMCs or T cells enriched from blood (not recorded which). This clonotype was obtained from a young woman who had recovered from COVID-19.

CDR3 sequence reads: CAISEEVDRVIPRKGLFF. The CDR3 DNA reads TGTGCCATCAGTGAGGAGGTAGACAGGGTCATTCCCCGAAAGGGACTGTTTTTT. The chain combines TRBV10-3 with TRBJ1-4; 7 bases are a match to TRBD1. V was clipped by 2 bases and J by 13 bases; unmatched bases: 22. Germline V lookup: CDR1 ENHRY, CDR2 SYGVKD. CDR3 length: 18 residues.